The 21 T cell receptor beta chains below all came from one sample that was sequenced in a study of blood T cells in healthy people across ages. PCR was performed a second time for about 7 to 11 cycles using a sample-barcoded 5' primer and a J-beta primer mix. TCRdb fed the 5' RACE reads into MiXCR, producing one record per CDR3 protein. The sample records 980,000 or so distinct CDR3 sequences, 40% to 60% being singletons. The sample comprised blood. The receptors originated from a man aged 25 to 40 in good health.

Comments on this clonotype: One end of the junction does not line up with germline, which may come from a read error. The chain links TRBV5-1 to TRBJ2-3, with a weak D call TRBD2 (5 bases). This CDR3 contains 14 residues. Germline lookup yields CDR1 SGHRS and CDR2 YFSETQ. The CDR3: CASSLSPGSDMQYF. The CDR3 DNA sequence: TGCGCCAGCAGCTTGAGCCCAGGTAGCGATATGCAGTATTTT. The variable domain in full, with the rest retrieved from reference TRBV5-1 and TRBJ2-3, is KAGVTQTPRYLIKTRGQQVTLSCSPISGHRSVSWYQQTPGQGLQFLFEYFSETQRNKGNFPGRFSGRQFSNSRSEMNVSTLELGDSALYLCASSLSPGSDMQYFGPGTRLTVL.

This chain uses TRBV6-1 with TRBJ2-3; 8 bases fit TRBD2. V shed 2 bases and J 4 bases; nucleotides not matched to a gene: 5. The CDR3 is 15 residues long. Germline V gene sequence: CDR1 MNHNS, CDR2 SASEGT. CDR3 coding DNA: TGTGCCAGCAGTGAATCGGACGGGGGGGCAGATACGCAGTATTTT. Residues: CASSESDGGADTQYF.

J is TRBJ2-1 and V is TRBV2; D not resolved. Germline V CDR1 and CDR2: SNHLY, FYNNEI. CDR3 length: 12 amino acids. V lost 5 bases to trimming and J lost 9 bases, with 11 bases between them. CDR3 amino acids: CASSTNSGEQFF. The CDR3 DNA is TGTGCCAGCAGTACCAACTCGGGTGAGCAGTTCTTC.

The V call is TRBV7-8, the J call TRBJ2-1; TRBD2 matches at 9 bases. Trimming cost V 8 bases and J 1 base; bases outside gene matches: 9. CDR1 is SGHVS, CDR2 FQNEAQ, per germline. The length of the CDR3 is 16 residues. CDR3: CASGKRSGRSYNEQFF. CDR3 sequence (DNA): TGTGCCAGCGGCAAAAGGAGCGGGAGGTCCTACAATGAGCAGTTCTTC.

V usage is TRBV7-2 and J usage is TRBJ1-6; 7 bases fit TRBD1. Trimming cost V 7 bases and J 9 bases; bases outside gene matches: 15. Germline CDR1 SGHTA, CDR2 FQGNSA. The CDR3 has 16 amino acids. The CDR3 loop is CASNFDRASIISPLHF. DNA for the CDR3: TGTGCCAGCAACTTTGACAGGGCCTCTATAATTTCACCCCTCCACTTT.

Worth noting for this clonotype: One junction end does not reproduce the germline sequence, and a read error may be involved. The chain combines TRBV5-1 with TRBJ1-5; TRBD1 might be the D (6 bases). Germline CDR1 and CDR2: SGHRS and YFSETQ. This CDR3 region has 14 residues. CDR3 DNA: TGCGTCAGCAGCACCACAGGGAGGAATCAGCCCCAGCATTTT. The encoded protein is CVSSTTGRNQPQHF.

The rearrangement uses TRBV4-2 and TRBJ2-1; the D call may be TRBD1 or TRBD2 (5 bases each). CDR1 and CDR2 from the germline V gene are LGHNA and YNFKEQ. The CDR3 loop spans 11 amino acids. The germline V and J ends were trimmed by 8 bases and 9 bases, with 11 bases remaining between them. DNA of the CDR3: TGTGCCAGCGGGGTAGGGACTGAGCAGTTCTTC. Protein product: CASGVGTEQFF.

Regarding this clonotype: A much larger clone lies one base from this, so it may be a read error. V usage is TRBV7-2 and J usage is TRBJ2-1, with D unresolved. The CDR3 loop spans 13 amino acids. Germline values: CDR1 SGHTA, CDR2 FQGNSA. The ends were cut back, 8 bases at V and 13 bases at J, with 21 bases in the middle. The CDR3 sequence: CASRRGRQETQFF. The CDR3 nucleotides are TGTGCCAGCCGACGTGGCAGACAAGAGACCCAGTTCTTC.

This clonotype was recorded only once. V is TRBV12-3 or TRBV12-4 and J is TRBJ2-4; 7 bases are shared with TRBD2. Unmatched junction bases numbered 2, after V lost 3 bases and J lost 3 bases. The CDR3 runs to 14 residues. The CDR3 is CASSFGRGKNIQYF. Here the CDR3 DNA reads TGTGCCAGCAGTTTTGGGAGGGGCAAAAACATTCAGTACTTC.

This sequence joins TRBV12-3 or TRBV12-4 and TRBJ1-6; D might be TRBD1 (6 bases). The CDR3 extends over 14 amino acids. The ends were cut back, 3 bases at V and 8 bases at J, with 11 bases in the middle. CDR3 sequence reads: CASSFYRADSPLHF. For the CDR3, the DNA is TGTGCCAGCAGTTTTTACAGGGCGGATTCACCCCTCCACTTT.

This clonotype was seen many times. The genes are TRBV6-4 and TRBJ2-1; D gene unclear. Germline CDR1 is MRHNA and CDR2 is SNTAGT. The V and J ends lost 0 bases and 6 bases respectively, with 12 bases between them. This CDR3 region has 15 residues. CDR3 sequence reads: CASSDSGEGPNEQFF. For the CDR3, the DNA is TGTGCCAGCAGTGACTCAGGCGAAGGGCCCAATGAGCAGTTCTTC.

The V call is TRBV3-1, the J call TRBJ2-7; no reliable D call. The germline gives CDR1 LGHDT, CDR2 YNNKEL (reference sequence). This CDR3 has 13 amino acids. The V end was cut by 1 base, the J end by 3 bases, with 7 bases between. CDR3 loop: CASSQGFLYEQYF. The CDR3 coding sequence is TGTGCCAGCAGCCAAGGTTTTCTCTACGAGCAGTACTTC.

This chain joins TRBV5-1 and TRBJ2-3; D uncertain. With 7 bases removed from V and 0 bases from J, the gap between germline ends came to 12 bases. Per the germline V gene, CDR1 is SGHRS and CDR2 is YFSETQ. The CDR3 has 14 amino acids. In nucleotides, the CDR3 is TGCGCCAGCGGTCAACAAGCTAGCACAGATACGCAGTATTTT. It codes for CASGQQASTDTQYF.

V usage is TRBV7-9 and J usage is TRBJ2-3; 7 nucleotides align to TRBD2. Per germline, CDR1 SEHNR and CDR2 FQNEAQ (reference sequence). Trimming cost V 1 base and J 6 bases; bases outside gene matches: 16. The CDR3 spans 18 residues. The CDR3 here is CASSLERKRGEQQDTQYF. CDR3 sequence (DNA): TGTGCCAGCAGCTTAGAGCGTAAACGGGGGGAACAACAGGATACGCAGTATTTT.

This sequence joins TRBV2 and TRBJ2-5; D uncertain. CDR1 and CDR2 (germline): SNHLY, FYNNEI. V lost 4 bases and J lost 1, with 10 bases in between. There are 14 residues in the CDR3. CDR3 loop: CASSARLIQETQYF. The CDR3 coding sequence is TGTGCCAGCAGTGCCAGGCTTATCCAAGAGACCCAGTACTTC.

The genes are TRBV30 and TRBJ2-7; D is possibly TRBD1 (5 bases). Germline V lookup: CDR1 GTSNPN, CDR2 SVGIG (reference sequence). Trimming cost V 0 bases and J 0 bases, with 9 bases left between them. The CDR3 is 14 residues long. Written as DNA, the CDR3 is TGTGCCTGGAGTGTATTGGACAACTCCTACGAGCAGTACTTC. This encodes CAWSVLDNSYEQYF.

This clonotype has just a few counts. The chain links TRBV30 to TRBJ2-7, with D possibly TRBD1 on 6 matching bases. This CDR3 is built from 15 residues. The V end lost 2 bases, the J end lost 6 bases, and 20 bases lay between the germline ends. The germline gives CDR1 GTSNPN, CDR2 SVGIG (reference sequence). CDR3 in DNA: TGTGCCTGGAGTCCAACATCCGTACAGGGTGGCGAGCAGTACTTC. Translated: CAWSPTSVQGGEQYF. Looking up the rest from reference TRBV30 and TRBJ2-7 gives the full variable domain: SQTIHQWPATLVQPVGSPLSLECTVEGTSNPNLYWYRQAAGRGLQLLFYSVGIGQISSEVPQNLSASRPQDRQFILSSKKLLLSDSGFYLCAWSPTSVQGGEQYFGPGTRLTVT.

V usage is TRBV30 and J usage is TRBJ1-1; maybe TRBD1 (5 bases). Germline CDR1 reads GTSNPN; CDR2 reads SVGIG (reference sequence). The CDR3 totals 15 residues. Trimming took 1 base from V and 0 from J, leaving 12 bases between them. CDR3 amino acids: CAWSDRGFMNTEAFF. CDR3 sequence (DNA): TGTGCCTGGAGTGATCGGGGGTTTATGAACACTGAAGCTTTCTTT.

J is TRBJ1-5 and V is TRBV7-8; D remains ambiguous. V dropped 3 bases and J dropped 7 bases, with 16 bases sitting between them. CDR3 length equals 15 residues. The V gene's germline CDR1 is SGHVS and CDR2 FQNEAQ. CDR3 coding DNA: TGTGCCAGCAGCTTGGAATGGAGCGGGGTACAGCCCCAGCATTTT. Protein sequence: CASSLEWSGVQPQHF.

V and J are TRBV4-3 and TRBJ2-1; 7 bases agree with TRBD1. Trimming at V came to 0 bases and at J to 6 bases, leaving 17 bases not matched to a gene. The CDR3 is 19 residues long. Per the germline V gene, CDR1 is LGHNA and CDR2 is YSLEER. The chain's CDR3 is CASSQDLLDRVIGANEQFF. CDR3 in DNA: TGCGCCAGCAGCCAAGACTTGCTCGACAGGGTAATAGGGGCCAATGAGCAGTTCTTC.

The rearrangement uses TRBV27 and TRBJ1-1; 7 bases match TRBD1. The germline gives CDR1 MNHEY, CDR2 SMNVEV (reference sequence). V shed 2 bases, J shed 4 bases, and the junction held 4 bases outside the gene matches. CDR3 length: 14 amino acids. The CDR3 DNA is TGTGCCAGCAGTTTAAAGACAGGGACCACTGAAGCTTTCTTT. Its translation is CASSLKTGTTEAFF.